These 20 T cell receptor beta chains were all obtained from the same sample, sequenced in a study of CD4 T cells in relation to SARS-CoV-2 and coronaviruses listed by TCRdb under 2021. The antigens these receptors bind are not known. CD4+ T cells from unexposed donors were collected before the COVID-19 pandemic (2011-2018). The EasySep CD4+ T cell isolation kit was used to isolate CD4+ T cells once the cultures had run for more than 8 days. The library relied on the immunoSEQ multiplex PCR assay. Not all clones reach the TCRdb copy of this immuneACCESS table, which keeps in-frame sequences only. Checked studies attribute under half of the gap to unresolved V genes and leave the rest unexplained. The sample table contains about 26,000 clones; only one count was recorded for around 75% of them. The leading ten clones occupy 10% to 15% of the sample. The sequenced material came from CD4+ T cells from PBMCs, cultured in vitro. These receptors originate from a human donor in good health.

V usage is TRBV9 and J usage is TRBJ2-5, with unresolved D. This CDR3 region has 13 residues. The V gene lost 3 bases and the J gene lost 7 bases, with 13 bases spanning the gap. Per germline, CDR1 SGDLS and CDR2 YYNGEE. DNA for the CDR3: TGTGCCAGCAGCGAGGGCGGCCCGTCGACCCAGTACTTC. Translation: CASSEGGPSTQYF.

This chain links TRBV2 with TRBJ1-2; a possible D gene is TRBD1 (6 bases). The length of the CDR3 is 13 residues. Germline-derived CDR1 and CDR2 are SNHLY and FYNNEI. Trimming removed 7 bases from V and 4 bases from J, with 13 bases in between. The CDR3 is CASTQGTGYGYTF. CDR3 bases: TGTGCCAGCACACAGGGAACGGGCTATGGCTACACCTTC.

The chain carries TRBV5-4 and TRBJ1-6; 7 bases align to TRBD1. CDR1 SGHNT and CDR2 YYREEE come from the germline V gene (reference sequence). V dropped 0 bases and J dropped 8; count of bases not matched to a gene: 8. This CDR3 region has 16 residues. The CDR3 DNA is TGTGCCAGCAGCTTGGTACGGGACAGCCGCTATTCACCCCTCCACTTT. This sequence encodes CASSLVRDSRYSPLHF.

The DNA for the CDR3 is TGTGCCAGCAGAAATAGCGGAGGGAGCTACGAGCAGTACTTC. As protein: CASRNSGGSYEQYF. The J gene is TRBJ2-7, the V gene TRBV11-1; TRBD2 is a possible D gene (6 bases). Trimming pared 6 bases from V and 3 bases from J, leaving 15 bases between. Per germline, CDR1 SGHAT and CDR2 FQDESV (reference sequence). The CDR3 has 14 amino acids.

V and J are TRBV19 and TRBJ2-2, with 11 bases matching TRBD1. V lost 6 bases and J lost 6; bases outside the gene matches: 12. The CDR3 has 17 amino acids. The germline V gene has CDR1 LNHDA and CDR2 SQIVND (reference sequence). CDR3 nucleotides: TGTGCCAGTAGAATCAATATAGGGACAGGGGGATCCGGGGAGCTGTTTTTT. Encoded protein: CASRINIGTGGSGELFF.

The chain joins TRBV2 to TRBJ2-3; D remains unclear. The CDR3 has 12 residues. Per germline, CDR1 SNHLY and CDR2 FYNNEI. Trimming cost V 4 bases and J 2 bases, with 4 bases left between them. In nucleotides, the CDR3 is TGTGCCAGCAGTGCCGACACAGATACGCAGTATTTT. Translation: CASSADTDTQYF.

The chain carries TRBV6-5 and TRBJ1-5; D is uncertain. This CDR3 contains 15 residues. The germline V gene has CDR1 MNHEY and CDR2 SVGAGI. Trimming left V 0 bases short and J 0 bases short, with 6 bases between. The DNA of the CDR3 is TGTGCCAGCAGTTACTCTAGGGTTAGCAATCAGCCCCAGCATTTT. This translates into CASSYSRVSNQPQHF.

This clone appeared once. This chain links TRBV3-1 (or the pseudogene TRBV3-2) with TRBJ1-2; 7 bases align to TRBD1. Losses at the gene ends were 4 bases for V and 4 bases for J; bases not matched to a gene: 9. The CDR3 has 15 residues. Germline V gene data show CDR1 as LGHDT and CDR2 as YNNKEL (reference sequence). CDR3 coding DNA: TGTGCCAGCAGCCCTAGGGGAGGGGGCACCTATGGCTACACCTTC. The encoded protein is CASSPRGGGTYGYTF.

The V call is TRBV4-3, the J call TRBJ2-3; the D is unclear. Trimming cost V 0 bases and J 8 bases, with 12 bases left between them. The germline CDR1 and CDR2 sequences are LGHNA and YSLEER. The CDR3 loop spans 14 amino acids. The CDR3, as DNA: TGCGCCAGCAGCCAAGAAGAGGAAAGGAGTACGCAGTATTTT. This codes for CASSQEEERSTQYF.

The CDR3 sequence is CASSSGTSGSFGQETQYF. The CDR3 nucleotides are TGCGCCAGCAGCTCTGGGACTAGCGGGAGCTTTGGTCAAGAGACCCAGTACTTC. The chain employs TRBV5-1 and TRBJ2-5; TRBD2 aligns across 14 bases. Germline V gene lookup returns CDR1 SGHRS and CDR2 YFSETQ. The CDR3 extends over 18 amino acids. Trimming at V came to 3 bases and at J to 2 bases, leaving 9 bases not matched to a gene.

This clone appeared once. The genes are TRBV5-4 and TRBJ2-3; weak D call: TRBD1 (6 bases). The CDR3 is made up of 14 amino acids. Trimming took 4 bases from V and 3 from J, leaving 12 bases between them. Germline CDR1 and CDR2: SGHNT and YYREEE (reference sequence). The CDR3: CASSPDSSTDTQYF. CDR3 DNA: TGTGCCAGCAGCCCGGACAGCTCGACAGATACGCAGTATTTT.

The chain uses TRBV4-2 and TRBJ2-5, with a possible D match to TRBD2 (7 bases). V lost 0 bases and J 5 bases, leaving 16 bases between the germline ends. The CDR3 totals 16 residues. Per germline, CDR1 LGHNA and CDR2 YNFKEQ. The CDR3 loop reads CASSQEAAGAGETQYF. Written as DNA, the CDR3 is TGTGCCAGCAGCCAAGAAGCTGCGGGGGCCGGGGAGACCCAGTACTTC.

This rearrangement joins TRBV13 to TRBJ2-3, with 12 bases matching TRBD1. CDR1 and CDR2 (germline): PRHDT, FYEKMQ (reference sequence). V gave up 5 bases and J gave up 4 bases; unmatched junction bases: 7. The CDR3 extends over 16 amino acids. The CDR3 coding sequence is TGTGCCAGCAGCCAAAGGGACAGGGGGCGCGCAGATACGCAGTATTTT. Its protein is CASSQRDRGRADTQYF.

The CDR3 DNA follows: TGTGCCAGCTCACCACCGGTTGGGGAGCGGGAGGGCCACGAGACCCAGTACTTC. This translates into CASSPPVGEREGHETQYF. V and J are TRBV18 and TRBJ2-5, with 10 nucleotides matching TRBD2. Germline V lookup: CDR1 KGHSH, CDR2 LQKENI. This CDR3 spans 18 amino acids. The trim removed 0 bases at V and 5 bases at J, leaving 12 bases unmatched.

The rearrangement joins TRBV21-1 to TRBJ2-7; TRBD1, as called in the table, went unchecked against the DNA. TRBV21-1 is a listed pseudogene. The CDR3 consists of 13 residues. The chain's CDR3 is CASADRARHEQYF. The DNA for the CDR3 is TGTGCCAGCGCTGACAGGGCAAGGCACGAGCAGTACTTC.

In nucleotides, the CDR3 is TGTGCCAGCAGCTTAGATCAGGGCGATACGCAGTATTTT. This codes for CASSLDQGDTQYF. The chain has TRBV11-3 and TRBJ2-3; possible D gene TRBD1, 5 bases. Trimming cost V 0 bases and J 6 bases, with 7 bases left between them. The CDR3 covers 13 residues. CDR1 is SGHNT and CDR2 is YENEEA in the germline V gene.

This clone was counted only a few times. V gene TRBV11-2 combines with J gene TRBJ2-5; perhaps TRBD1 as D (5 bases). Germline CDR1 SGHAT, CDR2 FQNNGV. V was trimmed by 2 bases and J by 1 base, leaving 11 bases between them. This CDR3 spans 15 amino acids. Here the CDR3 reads CASSLTGHIQETQYF. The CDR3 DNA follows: TGTGCCAGCAGCTTAACCGGACATATCCAAGAGACCCAGTACTTC. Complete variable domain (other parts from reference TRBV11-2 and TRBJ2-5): EAGVAQSPRYKIIEKRQSVAFWCNPISGHATLYWYQQILGQGPKLLIQFQNNGVVDDSQLPKDRFSAERLKGVDSTLKIQPAKLEDSAVYLCASSLTGHIQETQYFGPGTRLLVL.

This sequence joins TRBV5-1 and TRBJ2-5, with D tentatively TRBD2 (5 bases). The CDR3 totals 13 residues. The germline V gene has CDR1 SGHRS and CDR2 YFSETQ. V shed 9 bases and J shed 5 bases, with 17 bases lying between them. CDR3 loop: CATKPGDLETQYF. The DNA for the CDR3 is TGCGCCACCAAACCCGGGGATTTGGAGACCCAGTACTTC.

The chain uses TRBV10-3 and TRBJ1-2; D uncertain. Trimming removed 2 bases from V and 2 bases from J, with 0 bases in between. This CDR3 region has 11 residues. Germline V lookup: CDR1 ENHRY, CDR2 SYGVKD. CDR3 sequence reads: CAISENYGYTF. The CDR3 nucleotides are TGTGCCATCAGTGAGAACTATGGCTACACCTTC.

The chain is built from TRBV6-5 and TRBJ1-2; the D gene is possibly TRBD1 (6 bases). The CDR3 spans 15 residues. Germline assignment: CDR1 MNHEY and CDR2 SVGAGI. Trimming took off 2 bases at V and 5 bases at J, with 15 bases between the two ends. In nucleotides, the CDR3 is TGTGCCAGCAGTTACCTATCACAGGGAGGGTATGGCTACACCTTC. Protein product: CASSYLSQGGYGYTF.